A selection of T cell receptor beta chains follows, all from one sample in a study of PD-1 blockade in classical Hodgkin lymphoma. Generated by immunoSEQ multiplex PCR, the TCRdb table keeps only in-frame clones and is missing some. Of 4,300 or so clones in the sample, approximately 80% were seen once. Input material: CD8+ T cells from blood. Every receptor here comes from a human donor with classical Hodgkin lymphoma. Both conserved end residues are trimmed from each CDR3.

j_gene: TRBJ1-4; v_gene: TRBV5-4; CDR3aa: ASSLAPNEKLF
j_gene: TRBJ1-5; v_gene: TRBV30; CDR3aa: AWGTGVGNQPQH
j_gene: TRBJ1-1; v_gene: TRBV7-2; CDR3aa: ASSFGLVGTEAF
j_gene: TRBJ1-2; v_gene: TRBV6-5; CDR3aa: ASKWTGGGNYGYT
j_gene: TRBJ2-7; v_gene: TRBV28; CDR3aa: ASSDHGTDSYEQY
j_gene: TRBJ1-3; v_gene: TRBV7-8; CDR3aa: ASSLLQGSSGNTIY
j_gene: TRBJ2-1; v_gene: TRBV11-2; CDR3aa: ASSLAPGVHNEQF
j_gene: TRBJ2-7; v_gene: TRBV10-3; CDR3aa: AISGPTEYEQY
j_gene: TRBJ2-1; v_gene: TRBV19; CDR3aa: ASSTWDWGEQF
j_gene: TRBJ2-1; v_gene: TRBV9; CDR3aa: ASSVRTSGGTNEQF
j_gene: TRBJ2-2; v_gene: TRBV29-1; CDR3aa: SARALGERHATGELF
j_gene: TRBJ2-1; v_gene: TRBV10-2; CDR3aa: ASSDWREGSNEQF
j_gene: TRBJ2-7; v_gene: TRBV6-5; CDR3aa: ASSLSPGQGFVKY
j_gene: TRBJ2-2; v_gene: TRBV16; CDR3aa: ASSQSPLTGELF
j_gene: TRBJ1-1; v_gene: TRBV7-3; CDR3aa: ASSSSVTTEAF
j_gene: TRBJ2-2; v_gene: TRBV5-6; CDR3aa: ASSDTGELF
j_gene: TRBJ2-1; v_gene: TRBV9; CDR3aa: ASSLSDSDYNEQF
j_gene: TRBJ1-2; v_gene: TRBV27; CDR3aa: ASSLRQGSDGYT
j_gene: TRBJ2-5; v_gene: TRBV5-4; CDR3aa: ASSLDQTKQETQY
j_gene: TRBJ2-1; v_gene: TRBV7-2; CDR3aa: ASSPRDSSREGQF
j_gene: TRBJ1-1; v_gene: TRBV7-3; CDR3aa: ASNPRQKNTEAF
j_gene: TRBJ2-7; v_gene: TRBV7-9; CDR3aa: ASSSGQGAPYEQY
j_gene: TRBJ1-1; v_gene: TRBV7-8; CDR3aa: ASSSQINTEAF
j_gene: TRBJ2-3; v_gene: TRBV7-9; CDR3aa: ASSPKTEITDTQY
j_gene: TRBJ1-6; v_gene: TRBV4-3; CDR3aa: ASSQDSNSYNSPLH
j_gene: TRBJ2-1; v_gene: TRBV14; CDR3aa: ASSQLSSSYNEQF
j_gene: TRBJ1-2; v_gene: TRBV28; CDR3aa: ASSPGHQRYGYT
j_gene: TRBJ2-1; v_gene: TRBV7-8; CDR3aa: ASSSRSSGRGDEQF
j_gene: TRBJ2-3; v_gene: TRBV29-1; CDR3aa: SVESGPGIRTDTQY
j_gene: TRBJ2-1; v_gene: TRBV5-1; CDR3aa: ASTRGGSDEQF
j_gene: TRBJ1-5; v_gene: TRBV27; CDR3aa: ASSPQVYSNQPQH
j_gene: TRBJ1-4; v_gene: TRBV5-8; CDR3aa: ASSGDREGEKLF
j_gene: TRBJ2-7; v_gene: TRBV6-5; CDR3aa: ASSYGQPREQY
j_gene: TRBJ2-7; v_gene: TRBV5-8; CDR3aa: ASSLGTGGEQY
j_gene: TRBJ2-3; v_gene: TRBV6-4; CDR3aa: ASSEQGGTDTQY
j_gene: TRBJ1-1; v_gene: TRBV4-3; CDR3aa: ASSQGTDGTDTEAF
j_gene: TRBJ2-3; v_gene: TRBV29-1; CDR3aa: SVSPGSRTDTQY